Below, 7 T cell receptor beta chains from the same sample are listed, as sequenced in a study of blood T cell repertoires in COVID-19. Sequencing was performed with immunoSEQ multiplex PCR; in TCRdb, only in-frame clones are kept and a portion is missing. The repertoire includes 150,000 to 200,000 clones, 85% to 90% of them detected once, and roughly 3.3% sits in the top ten. The material sequenced was peripheral blood. These receptor sequences come from a young man with active or convalescent COVID-19.

In its sample, this clone was seen once. The chain uses TRBV9 and TRBJ1-3; D is undetermined. This CDR3 spans 13 amino acids. With 1 base removed from V and 3 bases from J, the gap between germline ends came to 5 bases. Germline V CDR1 and CDR2: SGDLS, YYNGEE. As DNA, the CDR3 is TGTGCCAGCAGCGTATTAGATGGAAACACCATATATTTT. Its protein product is CASSVLDGNTIYF.

The rearrangement links TRBV29-1 to TRBJ2-1; D is perhaps TRBD1 (7 bases). In germline, CDR1 is SQVTM, CDR2 ANQGSEA. The CDR3 has 19 residues. V was cut by 7 bases and J by 8 bases, with 36 bases left in between. The CDR3: CSAPTGAGPTITRPDEQFF. Here the CDR3 DNA reads TGCAGCGCACCTACAGGGGCGGGACCAACAATTACACGACCCGATGAGCAGTTCTTC.

V usage is TRBV3-1 (or the pseudogene TRBV3-2) and J usage is TRBJ1-3; D is ambiguous. The CDR3 covers 15 residues. Trimming stripped 6 bases from V and 4 bases from J, with 16 bases between. Germline V gene data show CDR1 as LGHDT and CDR2 as YNNKEL (reference sequence). This chain's CDR3 is CASSRTASFGNTIYF. The CDR3 bases are TGTGCCAGCAGTCGCACCGCGAGTTTCGGAAACACCATATATTTT.

This clone has only one observation. The V call is TRBV11-2, the J call TRBJ1-1; D unresolved. Trimming shortened V by 0 bases and J by 0 bases, and 14 bases separated the two germline ends. Looked up from germline, CDR1 is SGHAT and CDR2 is FQNNGV. CDR3 size: 17 residues. CDR3 sequence reads: CASSLDVYSGMNTEAFF. The CDR3, as DNA: TGTGCCAGCAGCTTAGATGTGTACAGTGGTATGAACACTGAAGCTTTCTTT.

V is TRBV24-1 and J is TRBJ2-3; possibly TRBD1 for D (5 bases). Trimming took 1 base from V and 1 from J, leaving 8 bases between them. Germline assignment: CDR1 KGHDR and CDR2 SFDVKD. The length of the CDR3 is 15 residues. The CDR3 coding sequence is TGTGCCACCAGTGATTTAAGGGGTGGCACAGATACGCAGTATTTT. Translation gives CATSDLRGGTDTQYF.

This chain uses TRBV18 with TRBJ2-2, with D tentatively TRBD1 (6 bases). The CDR3 is made up of 15 amino acids. V lost 1 base, J lost 3 bases, and 9 bases lay in between. CDR1 and CDR2 (germline): KGHSH, LQKENI. DNA for the CDR3: TGTGCCAGCTCACCACGACAGGACGACACCGGGGAGCTGTTTTTT. Its translation is CASSPRQDDTGELFF.

The chain links TRBV10-2 to TRBJ1-1; 10 bases fit TRBD1. V dropped 3 bases and J dropped 11; count of bases not matched to a gene: 12. This CDR3 spans 15 amino acids. Germline V gene lookup returns CDR1 WSHSY and CDR2 SAAADI. CDR3 sequence reads: CASSDRQGATFSAFF. Written as DNA, the CDR3 is TGCGCCAGCAGTGACCGACAGGGGGCAACGTTTTCGGCTTTCTTT.